This T cell receptor beta chain is from a study of T cells after posttransplantation cyclophosphamide. Broader study findings: Skin or GI-infiltrating T cells shared few TRB sequences with blood. After PTCy, TRB diversity resembled that of CNI/methotrexate controls.

The naive gate required viable CD3+CD4+ or CD3+CD8+ cells with CCR7+CD45RA+CD45RO-CD95-CD27+CD28+ phenotype. Deletions cut 8 bases from V and 0 bases from J, with 17 bases between. The CDR3 runs 16 residues. From germline, CDR1 is SEHNR and CDR2 FQNEAQ (reference sequence). Sequenced by immunoSEQ multiplex PCR; TCRdb stores in-frame clones only, minus some. The sample includes some 20,000 clones, 95% to 98% of them seen just once. Note on this clone: Its specificity is unknown.

This chain connects TRBV7-9 to TRBJ1-5; D is unresolved. Sample: naive CD4+ T cells sorted from PBMCs. This sequence was found in a man aged 35 to 55 in good health, CMV-negative, and a related stem cell transplant donor. CDR3 sequence reads: CASRLSYQDSNQPQHF. DNA of the CDR3: TGTGCCAGCCGCCTAAGCTATCAGGATAGCAATCAGCCCCAGCATTTT.